This T cell receptor (beta chain) was found in a study of blood T cell repertoires in COVID-19. On the study more broadly: COVID-19 samples collected from the United States, Italy and Spain covered acute and convalescent phases. PBMCs, B-cell-depleted T cells, or T cells provided the cDNA or gDNA that made up the material.

How the authors handled the data: It was from reference gene primer amplification that nucleated cell counts were estimated. Sequencing used immunoSEQ multiplex PCR; TCRdb keeps in-frame clones, though not all of them. The V and J calls and clone size are taken from that table; D and trimming were inferred from the DNA. Found here are about 330,000 clones, over 75% of them singletons; the top ten hold more than 3%. In this sample, this clone turned up once. The sequencing input was peripheral blood. The clonotype originates from a woman between 45 and 65 years old with active or convalescent COVID-19.

The CDR3 loop is CASSYSSRTGLGNTIYF. CDR3 nucleotide sequence: TGTGCCAGCAGCTATTCGTCACGGACAGGCTTGGGAAACACCATATATTTT. The rearrangement uses TRBV11-2 and TRBJ1-3; TRBD1 agrees at 7 bases. V shed 4 bases, J shed 4 bases, and the junction held 13 bases outside the gene matches. CDR3 size: 17 residues. Per germline, CDR1 SGHAT and CDR2 FQNNGV.